This T cell receptor beta chain was recorded in a study of vaccination and CD4 T cells after COVID-19. Cultured CD4+ T cells had their DNA profiled by the Oncomine TCR Beta short-read assay. TCRdb itself ran the PCR reads through MiXCR, one entry per CDR3 protein. The data hold about 27,000 distinct CDR3 sequences, with about 66% observed a single time. About this clonotype itself: Its antigen remains unknown.

Documented treatment: roughly ten-day PBMC culture with coronavirus spike peptide pools or control peptides (ViraFEST assay). The CDR3 length is 17 residues. V lost 3 bases, J lost 3 bases, and 15 bases stayed unmatched. The V gene's germline CDR1 is SQVTM and CDR2 ANQGSEA. This clonotype was obtained from a human donor who received a COVID-19 vaccine. The chain employs TRBV29-1 and TRBJ2-7; 9 bases line up with TRBD1. The sample was CD4+ T cells from blood, cultured in vitro, taken after SARS-CoV-2 vaccination. For the CDR3, the DNA is TGCAGCGTTGAGTCGGACAGGGGTGGCGTTTTTATCTACGAGCAGTACTTC. The encoded protein is CSVESDRGGVFIYEQYF.